This TCR beta chain was sequenced in a study of cytomegalovirus exposure and HLA in healthy donors. General study results and limits: In an earlier analysis, in some 500 donors, most V segments appeared productive either ~87% or ~30% of the time. What a later analysis reportedly showed was that an Asian-associated ancestry cluster had fewer N-insertions than the approximately 700-donor mean.

This clone was detected once. The antigen is unknown. 60 Vbeta and 13 Jbeta primers were used in PCR. Per the original methods: Some 11 million shared chains were among the approximately 80 million unique TCR beta chains that a later analysis counted. Some clones are missing from TCRdb's copy, which holds only in-frame ones; the method was immunoSEQ multiplex PCR. That table is the source of V, J and clone size, and D and trimming were worked out from the DNA. The table records about 140,000 clones, around 66% of them present only once. The germline V gene has CDR1 LNHDA and CDR2 SQIVND (reference sequence). This CDR3 region has 16 residues. Losses at the gene ends were 1 base for V and 1 base for J; bases not matched to a gene: 6.

Sequences were obtained from PBMCs. This chain links TRBV19 with TRBJ2-5, with TRBD1 matching 7 bases. The source is a woman in her sixties or seventies in good health and CMV-seronegative. CDR3 protein: CASSIGSGQIQETQYF. The CDR3 nucleotides read TGTGCCAGTAGTATAGGTTCGGGACAGATCCAAGAGACCCAGTACTTC. The whole variable domain, remainder taken from reference TRBV19 and TRBJ2-5, is DGGITQSPKYLFRKEGQNVTLSCEQNLNHDAMYWYRQDPGQGLRLIYYSQIVNDFQKGDIAEGYSVSREKKESFPLTVTSAQKNPTAFYLCASSIGSGQIQETQYFGPGTRLLVL.